The entry below gives a single T cell receptor beta chain sequence along with its context. Its antigen is unidentified. Since a much larger clone is just one base distant, this may be a read error. The CDR3 is 12 amino acids. V lost 3 bases and J lost 4, with 6 bases in between. Germline CDR1 is SGDLS and CDR2 is YYNGEE. Individual cDNA molecules each received unique molecular identifiers attached to them. Using its own MiXCR run on the 5' RACE reads, TCRdb lists one record per CDR3 protein. Of about 30,000 distinct CDR3 sequences in the sample, approximately 6.3% were seen once. This record comes from a study of early T cells in non-severe SARS-CoV-2 infection. Turning to the study itself: From unsorted whole blood, bulk RNA was sequenced, and the chains remained unpaired. Points from the study as a whole: Matching with VDJdb favored anti-spike CD8 responses (missing private and CD4 specificities).

The rearrangement links TRBV9 to TRBJ2-3, with D unresolved. This clonotype originated in an adult who was a healthcare worker with PCR-confirmed SARS-CoV-2 infection or an uninfected control (not recorded which). The specimen sequenced was whole blood. CDR3 bases: TGTGCCAGCAGCGGAGACGCAGATACGCAGTATTTT. As protein: CASSGDADTQYF.